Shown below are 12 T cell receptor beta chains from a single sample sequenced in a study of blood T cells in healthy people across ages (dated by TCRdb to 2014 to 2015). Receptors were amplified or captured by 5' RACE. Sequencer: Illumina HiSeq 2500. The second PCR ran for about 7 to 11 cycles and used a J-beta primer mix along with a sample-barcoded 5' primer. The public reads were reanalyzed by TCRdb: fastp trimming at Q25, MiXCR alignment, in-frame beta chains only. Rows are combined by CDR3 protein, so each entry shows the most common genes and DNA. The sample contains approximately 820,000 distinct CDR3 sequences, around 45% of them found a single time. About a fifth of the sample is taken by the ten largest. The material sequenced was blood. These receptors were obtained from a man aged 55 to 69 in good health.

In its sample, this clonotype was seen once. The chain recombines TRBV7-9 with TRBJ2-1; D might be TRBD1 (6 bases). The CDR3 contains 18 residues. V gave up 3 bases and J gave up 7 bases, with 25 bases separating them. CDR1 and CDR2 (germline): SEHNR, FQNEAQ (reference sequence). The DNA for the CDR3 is TGTGCCAGCAGCTTCGACAGGCATGGACGGCCTACTGGAAATGAGCAGTTCTTC. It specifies CASSFDRHGRPTGNEQFF.

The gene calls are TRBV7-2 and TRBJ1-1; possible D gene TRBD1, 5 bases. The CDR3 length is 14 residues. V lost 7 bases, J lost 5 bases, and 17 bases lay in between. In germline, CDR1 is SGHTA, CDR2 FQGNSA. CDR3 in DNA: TGTGCCAGCAACCCCTTTGGGGGGTTTACTGAAGCTTTCTTT. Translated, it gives CASNPFGGFTEAFF.

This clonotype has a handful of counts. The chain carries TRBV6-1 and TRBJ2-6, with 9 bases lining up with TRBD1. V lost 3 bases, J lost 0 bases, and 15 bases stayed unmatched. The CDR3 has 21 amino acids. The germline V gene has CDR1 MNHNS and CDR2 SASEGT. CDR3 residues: CASSDERPRDRDNSGANVLTF. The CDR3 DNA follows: TGTGCCAGCAGTGATGAGAGACCCCGGGACAGGGACAACTCTGGGGCCAACGTCCTGACTTTC.

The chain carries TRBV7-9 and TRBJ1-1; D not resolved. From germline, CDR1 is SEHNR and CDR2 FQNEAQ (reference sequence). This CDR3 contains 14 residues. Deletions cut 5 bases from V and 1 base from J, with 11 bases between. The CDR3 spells CASSPSVGNTEAFF. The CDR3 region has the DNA TGTGCCAGCAGCCCATCGGTGGGGAACACTGAAGCTTTCTTT.

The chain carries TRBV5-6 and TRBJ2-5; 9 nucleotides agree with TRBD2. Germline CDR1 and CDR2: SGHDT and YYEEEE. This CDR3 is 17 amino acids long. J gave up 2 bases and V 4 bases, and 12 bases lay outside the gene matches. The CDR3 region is CASSTTAGGRIQETQYF. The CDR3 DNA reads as TGTGCCAGCAGCACCACAGCGGGGGGCCGAATTCAAGAGACCCAGTACTTC.

DNA for the CDR3: TGTGCCAGCAGCTTAATCTCTACTAGCGGGGGGGCAGGTGAGCAGTTCTTC. Amino acids: CASSLISTSGGAGEQFF. V usage is TRBV7-9 and J usage is TRBJ2-1; 13 nucleotides agree with TRBD2. The junction had 10 bases not matched to a gene; V was cut back by 2 bases and J by 9 bases. The CDR3 spans 17 residues. Looked up from germline, CDR1 is SEHNR and CDR2 is FQNEAQ (reference sequence).

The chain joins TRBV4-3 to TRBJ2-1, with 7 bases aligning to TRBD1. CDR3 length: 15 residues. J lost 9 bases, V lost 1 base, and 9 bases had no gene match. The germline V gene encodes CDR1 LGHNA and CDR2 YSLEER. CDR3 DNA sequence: TGCGCCAGCAGCCAAGCCGACAGGGATGGGGCTGAGCAGTTCTTC. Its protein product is CASSQADRDGAEQFF.

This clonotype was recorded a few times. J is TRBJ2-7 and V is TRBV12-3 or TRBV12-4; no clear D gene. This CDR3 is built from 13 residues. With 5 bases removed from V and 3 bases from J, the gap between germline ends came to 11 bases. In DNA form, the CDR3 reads TGTGCCAGCAGTCTCAGAAAGGGCTACGAGCAGTACTTC. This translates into CASSLRKGYEQYF.

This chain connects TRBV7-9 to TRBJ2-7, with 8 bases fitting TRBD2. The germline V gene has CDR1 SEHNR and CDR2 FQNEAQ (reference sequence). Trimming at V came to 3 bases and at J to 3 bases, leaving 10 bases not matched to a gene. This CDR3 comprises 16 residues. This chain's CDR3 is CASSLGAGGVHYEQYF. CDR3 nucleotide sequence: TGTGCCAGCAGCTTGGGGGCGGGAGGTGTCCACTACGAGCAGTACTTC. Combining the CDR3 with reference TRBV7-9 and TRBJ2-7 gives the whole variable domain DTGVSQNPRHKITKRGQNVTFRCDPISEHNRLYWYRQTLGQGPEFLTYFQNEAQLEKSRLLSDRFSAERPKGSFSTLEIQRTEQGDSAMYLCASSLGAGGVHYEQYFGPGTRLTVT.

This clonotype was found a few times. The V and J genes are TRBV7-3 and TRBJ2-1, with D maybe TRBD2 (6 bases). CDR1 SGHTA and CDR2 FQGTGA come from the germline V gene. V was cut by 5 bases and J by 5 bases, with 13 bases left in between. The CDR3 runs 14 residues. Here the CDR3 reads CASSAGPEDNEQFF. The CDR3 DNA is TGTGCCAGCAGCGCGGGGCCGGAGGACAATGAGCAGTTCTTC.

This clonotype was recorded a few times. The CDR3 DNA sequence: TGTGCCAGCAGCCAAGATAACCGGAGAGCTAACTATGGCTACACCTTC. Translated, it gives CASSQDNRRANYGYTF. This chain joins TRBV3-1 and TRBJ1-2; no firm D call. The V end lost 0 bases, the J end lost 0 bases, and 11 bases lay between the germline ends. CDR1 LGHDT and CDR2 YNNKEL come from the germline V gene (reference sequence). The CDR3 is 16 residues long.

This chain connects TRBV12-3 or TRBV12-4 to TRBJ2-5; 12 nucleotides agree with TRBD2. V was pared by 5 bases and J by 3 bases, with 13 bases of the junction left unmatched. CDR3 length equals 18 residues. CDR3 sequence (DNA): TGTGCCAGCAGTCGGATCCGGACTAGCGGGGCGATAAAAGAGACCCAGTACTTC. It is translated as CASSRIRTSGAIKETQYF.